What follows are 27 T cell receptor beta chains derived from one specimen sequenced in a study of T cell repertoires in ileal Crohn's disease. Data came from immunoSEQ multiplex PCR; TCRdb stores just in-frame clones and leaves some out. The table includes about 15,000 clones, roughly three quarters detected once. Time point specified: neoterminal ileum biopsy at postoperative endoscopy, about 6 months after surgery. The sample comprised ileal tissue. The receptors were gathered from an adult with Crohn's disease.

The V call is TRBV19, the J call TRBJ1-1, with 10 bases lining up with TRBD1. V shed 4 bases, J shed 1 base, and the junction held 3 bases outside the gene matches. The germline V gene encodes CDR1 LNHDA and CDR2 SQIVND (reference sequence). The CDR3 has 15 residues. Here the CDR3 DNA reads TGTGCCAGTAGTAACCGGGACAGGGGGAACACTGAAGCTTTCTTT. It specifies CASSNRDRGNTEAFF. Filled out from reference TRBV19 and TRBJ1-1, the complete variable domain reads DGGITQSPKYLFRKEGQNVTLSCEQNLNHDAMYWYRQDPGQGLRLIYYSQIVNDFQKGDIAEGYSVSREKKESFPLTVTSAQKNPTAFYLCASSNRDRGNTEAFFGQGTRLTVV.

The rearrangement joins TRBV6-5 to TRBJ2-1; D possibly corresponds to TRBD2 (5 bases). The CDR3 extends over 15 amino acids. V lost 2 bases to trimming and J lost 8 bases, with 16 bases between them. From germline, CDR1 is MNHEY and CDR2 SVGAGI. CDR3 loop: CASSYLGGLVDEQFF. The CDR3 bases are TGTGCCAGCAGTTACCTGGGCGGGCTCGTCGATGAGCAGTTCTTC.

This rearrangement joins TRBV5-1 to TRBJ2-3; D perhaps matches TRBD1 (7 bases). V gave up 3 bases and J gave up 9 bases, with 20 bases separating them. Germline loops: CDR1 SGHRS, CDR2 YFSETQ. The CDR3 is 15 residues long. The CDR3, as DNA: TGCGCCAGCAGCTCGGGCGGAGGGGGCGCCGGGACGCAGTATTTT. Translated: CASSSGGGGAGTQYF.

The V gene is TRBV6-5, the J gene TRBJ1-1; 8 nucleotides line up with TRBD1. Germline values: CDR1 MNHEY, CDR2 SVGAGI. This CDR3 comprises 16 residues. The V gene end was trimmed by 0 bases and the J gene end by 10 bases; junction bases not matched to a gene: 13. CDR3 loop: CASSYSNQIQGEGAFF. CDR3 nucleotide sequence: TGTGCCAGCAGTTACTCGAATCAAATACAGGGGGAAGGAGCTTTCTTT.

This clone was seen just once. The V call is TRBV7-2, the J call TRBJ2-7; TRBD2 matches at 10 bases. J gave up 6 bases and V 1 base, and 6 bases lay outside the gene matches. This CDR3 comprises 15 residues. From germline, CDR1 is SGHTA and CDR2 FQGNSA. The CDR3 sequence is CASSLVLAGAREQYF. CDR3 bases: TGTGCCAGCAGCTTAGTCCTAGCGGGAGCTCGCGAGCAGTACTTC. Looking up the rest from reference TRBV7-2 and TRBJ2-7 gives the full variable domain: GAGVSQSPSNKVTEKGKDVELRCDPISGHTALYWYRQSLGQGLEFLIYFQGNSAPDKSGLPSDRFSAERTGGSVSTLTIQRTQQEDSAVYLCASSLVLAGAREQYFGPGTRLTVT.

The gene calls are TRBV7-9 and TRBJ1-4; possible D gene TRBD1, 6 bases. V lost 0 bases to trimming and J lost 0 bases, with 17 bases between them. Germline CDR1 reads SEHNR; CDR2 reads FQNEAQ (reference sequence). The CDR3 extends over 19 amino acids. Here the CDR3 reads CASSLAPIFTGTTNEKLFF. CDR3 bases: TGTGCCAGCAGCTTAGCTCCCATCTTTACAGGGACAACTAATGAAAAACTGTTTTTT.

The rearrangement links TRBV18 to TRBJ2-5, with 8 nucleotides matching TRBD1. This CDR3 is built from 14 residues. Per germline, CDR1 KGHSH and CDR2 LQKENI. The V segment lost 3 bases and the J segment 6 bases; nucleotides outside the gene matches: 6. The CDR3 sequence is CASSPRQGRQTQYF. CDR3 sequence (DNA): TGTGCCAGCTCACCTAGACAGGGGAGACAGACCCAGTACTTC.

The V and J genes are TRBV7-3 and TRBJ2-6; 7 bases match TRBD1. The V segment lost 6 bases and the J segment 1 base; nucleotides outside the gene matches: 9. Germline V CDR1 and CDR2: SGHTA, FQGTGA. The CDR3 is 17 residues long. The CDR3 DNA is TGTGCCAGCAGAAAACCCGGGACAGAATCTGGGGCCAACGTCCTGACTTTC. Translated, it gives CASRKPGTESGANVLTF.

J is TRBJ1-3 and V is TRBV7-9, with D maybe TRBD1 (5 bases). The CDR3 sequence is 14 residues long. CDR1 and CDR2 from the germline V gene are SEHNR and FQNEAQ (reference sequence). V shed 3 bases and J shed 1 base, with 7 bases lying between them. CDR3 protein: CASSFWGSGNTIYF. The CDR3 DNA reads as TGTGCCAGCAGCTTTTGGGGGTCTGGAAACACCATATATTTT.

V gene TRBV7-2 combines with J gene TRBJ1-2, with D uncertain. The CDR3 has 13 amino acids. Germline V gene sequence: CDR1 SGHTA, CDR2 FQGNSA. V lost 5 bases to trimming and J lost 8 bases, with 15 bases between them. The DNA for the CDR3 is TGTGCCAGCAGCCCGGCAGGAGAGCAGGGCTACACCTTC. Translated, it gives CASSPAGEQGYTF.

The V call is TRBV7-2, the J call TRBJ1-1, with 10 bases aligning to TRBD1. The CDR3 contains 15 residues. V was pared by 1 base and J by 5 bases, with 4 bases of the junction left unmatched. CDR1 SGHTA and CDR2 FQGNSA come from the germline V gene. This chain's CDR3 is CASSLVGGQGTEAFF. CDR3 in DNA: TGTGCCAGCAGCTTAGTCGGGGGACAGGGGACTGAAGCTTTCTTT.

V and J are TRBV6-1 and TRBJ1-4; D may be TRBD1 (5 bases). Germline values: CDR1 MNHNS, CDR2 SASEGT. This CDR3 spans 14 amino acids. The V end lost 3 bases, the J end lost 10 bases, and 15 bases lay between the germline ends. CDR3 DNA: TGTGCCAGCAGTGACGCCAGGGCTTTCGGAAAACTGTTTTTT. Translated: CASSDARAFGKLFF.

The chain combines TRBV5-1 with TRBJ2-3; 8 positions match TRBD2. After removal of 0 bases from V and 1 base from J, the junction contained 10 bases not matched to a gene. The CDR3 has 18 amino acids. Germline CDR1 is SGHRS and CDR2 is YFSETQ. The CDR3 DNA sequence: TGCGCCAGCAGCTTGGGGTCAGGAGCGGGACTAGGCACAGATACGCAGTATTTT. Encoded protein: CASSLGSGAGLGTDTQYF.

The chain combines TRBV19 with TRBJ2-1; D call uncertain. Trimming removed 7 bases at V and 12 bases at J, with 13 bases between. This CDR3 comprises 11 residues. The germline V gene encodes CDR1 LNHDA and CDR2 SQIVND (reference sequence). CDR3 sequence: CASKAGSGQFF. CDR3 nucleotide sequence: TGTGCCAGTAAGGCCGGTTCGGGGCAGTTCTTC.

The V call is TRBV11-2, the J call TRBJ2-7, with 9 bases that match TRBD2. CDR3 length equals 14 residues. Germline V gene lookup returns CDR1 SGHAT and CDR2 FQNNGV. The V gene end was trimmed by 3 bases and the J gene end by 3 bases; junction bases not matched to a gene: 3. The CDR3 DNA sequence: TGTGCCAGCAGCTTCTCTAGCGGGATCTACGAGCAGTACTTC. This gives the protein CASSFSSGIYEQYF.

CDR3 DNA sequence: TGTGCCAGCAGCTTAGGGAACAGGGTCCGTAGAGCTTTCTTT. Amino acids: CASSLGNRVRRAFF. The V gene is TRBV7-8, the J gene TRBJ1-1, with D perhaps TRBD1 (6 bases). Deletions cut 1 base from V and 10 bases from J, with 16 bases between. Germline V gene lookup returns CDR1 SGHVS and CDR2 FQNEAQ. There are 14 residues in the CDR3.

The chain carries TRBV6-5 and TRBJ2-7, with 8 bases aligning to TRBD1. Trimming at V came to 5 bases and at J to 2 bases, leaving 5 bases not matched to a gene. The CDR3 runs to 14 residues. Germline CDR1 reads MNHEY; CDR2 reads SVGAGI. CDR3 residues: CASSIGTGPYEQYF. The CDR3 DNA follows: TGTGCCAGCAGTATCGGGACAGGTCCCTACGAGCAGTACTTC.

The chain couples TRBV18 to TRBJ2-6, with unresolved D. The germline V and J ends were trimmed by 6 bases and 0 bases, with 9 bases remaining between them. Germline loops: CDR1 KGHSH, CDR2 LQKENI. The CDR3 spans 15 residues. The CDR3 here is CASSEPSSGANVLTF. DNA of the CDR3: TGTGCCAGCTCCGAGCCGAGCTCTGGGGCCAACGTCCTGACTTTC.

The chain recombines TRBV28 with TRBJ2-7; 11 bases fit TRBD1. Germline trimming cut 6 bases from V and 2 bases from J; bases unmatched to any gene: 18. The germline V gene has CDR1 MDHEN and CDR2 SYDVKM. This CDR3 comprises 19 residues. CDR3 DNA sequence: TGTGCCAGCAGCCCCGGTCGTGGGGGCCCGGGACAGGGGGCCTACGAGCAGTACTTC. It translates to CASSPGRGGPGQGAYEQYF.

This chain uses TRBV7-3 with TRBJ2-2; tentative D call: TRBD2 (5 bases). The ends were cut back, 6 bases at V and 1 base at J, with 9 bases in the middle. The CDR3 extends over 14 amino acids. Germline V gene data show CDR1 as SGHTA and CDR2 as FQGTGA. The CDR3 region is CASRLDQNTGELFF. The CDR3, as DNA: TGTGCCAGCAGACTAGACCAGAACACCGGGGAGCTGTTTTTT. The complete variable domain, with remaining parts taken from reference TRBV7-3 and TRBJ2-2, reads GAGVSQTPSNKVTEKGKYVELRCDPISGHTALYWYRQSLGQGPEFLIYFQGTGAADDSGLPNDRFFAVRPEGSVSTLKIQRTERGDSAVYLCASRLDQNTGELFFGEGSRLTVL.

The rearrangement links TRBV7-2 to TRBJ2-5; 10 bases agree with TRBD2. V lost 1 base, J lost 2 bases, and 1 base stayed unmatched. Germline V gene sequence: CDR1 SGHTA, CDR2 FQGNSA. The CDR3 runs 15 residues. CDR3 in DNA: TGTGCCAGCAGCTTAGTAGCGGGAGGACAAGAGACCCAGTACTTC. It yields the protein CASSLVAGGQETQYF.

Only a few counts were recorded for this clone. The chain carries TRBV19 and TRBJ2-1, with D tentatively TRBD2 (6 bases). The CDR3 totals 13 residues. The V end lost 5 bases, the J end lost 7 bases, and 12 bases lay between the germline ends. Germline-derived CDR1 and CDR2 are LNHDA and SQIVND (reference sequence). CDR3 protein: CASSGTEGNEQFF. CDR3 bases: TGTGCCAGTAGTGGGACTGAGGGGAATGAGCAGTTCTTC.

The CDR3 region has the DNA TGTGCCAGCAGCGTCGGATCCCCGAGCTCCTACAATGAGCAGTTCTTC. It is translated as CASSVGSPSSYNEQFF. The rearrangement links TRBV7-9 to TRBJ2-1; D is unclear. Germline CDR1 is SEHNR and CDR2 is FQNEAQ (reference sequence). The CDR3 is made up of 16 amino acids. V lost 5 bases and J 0 bases, leaving 14 bases between the germline ends.

The rearrangement links TRBV5-1 to TRBJ1-1; 7 bases match TRBD1. This CDR3 has 16 residues. V shed 3 bases, J shed 5 bases, and the junction held 13 bases outside the gene matches. Per germline, CDR1 SGHRS and CDR2 YFSETQ. In nucleotides, the CDR3 is TGCGCCAGCAGCTCCGCCCTGACAGGGCTAGGGACTGAAGCTTTCTTT. Residues: CASSSALTGLGTEAFF. Together with reference TRBV5-1 and TRBJ1-1, the CDR3 gives the full variable domain: KAGVTQTPRYLIKTRGQQVTLSCSPISGHRSVSWYQQTPGQGLQFLFEYFSETQRNKGNFPGRFSGRQFSNSRSEMNVSTLELGDSALYLCASSSALTGLGTEAFFGQGTRLTVV.

There are a few counts of this clone. The rearrangement joins TRBV5-4 to TRBJ1-1; a possible D gene is TRBD1 (5 bases). The CDR3 is 15 amino acids. V was trimmed by 4 bases and J by 0 bases, leaving 13 bases between them. Germline V CDR1 and CDR2: SGHNT, YYREEE (reference sequence). The CDR3 loop reads CASSRPGRMNTEAFF. CDR3 nucleotide sequence: TGTGCCAGCAGCCGACCGGGACGGATGAACACTGAAGCTTTCTTT.

This clone came up a few times. The gene calls are TRBV5-5 and TRBJ2-7, with D perhaps being TRBD1 or TRBD2 (5 bases each). The V end was cut by 3 bases, the J end by 0 bases, with 10 bases between. In germline, CDR1 is SGHKS, CDR2 YYEKEE (reference sequence). The CDR3 totals 14 residues. CDR3 amino acids: CASSYGTDSYEQYF. CDR3 nucleotide sequence: TGTGCCAGCAGCTATGGGACGGACTCCTACGAGCAGTACTTC.

The chain links TRBV4-1 to TRBJ2-3, with a possible D match to TRBD2 (5 bases). Germline CDR1 reads MGHRA; CDR2 reads YSYEKL. Trimming left V 1 base short and J 0 bases short, with 17 bases between. CDR3 length: 18 amino acids. CDR3 sequence (DNA): TGCGCCAGCAGCCAAGCCTCCAGCTCTAGGACTAGCACAGATACGCAGTATTTT. Amino acid sequence: CASSQASSSRTSTDTQYF.